These 11 T cell receptor beta chains were sequenced from one sample in a study of Graves' ophthalmopathy and Graves' hyperthyroidism. Amplifying from RNA transcripts, the study obtained TCR beta CDR3 regions. First-round RT-PCR employed HTBI primers, with a second-round multiplex PCR after it. In TCRdb, the multiplex PCR reads were re-called with MiXCR into one record per CDR3 protein. The sample consists of 200,000 to 300,000 distinct CDR3 sequences, roughly 50% of them appearing once. The sequenced sample consisted of peripheral blood. Receptors originate from an adult man with Graves' ophthalmopathy.

The chain uses TRBV7-9 and TRBJ2-7; TRBD1 aligns across 7 bases. In germline, CDR1 is SEHNR, CDR2 FQNEAQ (reference sequence). CDR3 size: 14 residues. The V and J ends lost 8 bases and 0 bases, in that order; junction bases with no gene match: 7. This CDR3 reads CASGSRDSSYEQYF. CDR3 nucleotides: TGTGCCAGCGGAAGCCGGGACAGCTCCTACGAGCAGTACTTC.

The chain links TRBV2 to TRBJ2-2; D is undetermined. V was pared by 8 bases and J by 0 bases, with 10 bases between. Germline CDR1 reads SNHLY; CDR2 reads FYNNEI. CDR3 size: 14 residues. The CDR3 sequence: CASHPEPNTGELFF. The CDR3 nucleotides are TGTGCCAGCCACCCCGAGCCGAACACCGGGGAGCTGTTTTTT. The variable domain in full, with the rest retrieved from reference TRBV2 and TRBJ2-2, is EPEVTQTPSHQVTQMGQEVILRCVPISNHLYFYWYRQILGQKVEFLVSFYNNEISEKSEIFDDQFSVERPDGSNFTLKIRSTKLEDSAMYFCASHPEPNTGELFFGEGSRLTVL.

This chain uses TRBV15 with TRBJ2-2, with D tentatively TRBD1 or TRBD2 (5 bases each). The CDR3 has 15 amino acids. The V end lost 5 bases, the J end lost 2 bases, and 12 bases lay between the germline ends. The V gene's germline CDR1 is LNHNV and CDR2 YYDKDF (reference sequence). The chain's CDR3 is CATSVRDLNTGELFF. CDR3 sequence (DNA): TGTGCCACCAGCGTAAGGGACCTTAACACCGGGGAGCTGTTTTTT. Complete variable domain (other parts from reference TRBV15 and TRBJ2-2): DAMVIQNPRYQVTQFGKPVTLSCSQTLNHNVMYWYQQKSSQAPKLLFHYYDKDFNNEADTPDNFQSRRPNTSFCFLDIRSPGLGDTAMYLCATSVRDLNTGELFFGEGSRLTVL.

The V gene is TRBV7-2, the J gene TRBJ1-5, with 12 bases identical to TRBD1. The germline V gene has CDR1 SGHTA and CDR2 FQGNSA. Trimming at V came to 5 bases and at J to 6 bases, leaving 5 bases not matched to a gene. CDR3 length: 15 amino acids. Here the CDR3 DNA reads TGTGCCAGCAGCAATCTGGGACAGGGGGCTCAGCCCCAGCATTTT. Its translation: CASSNLGQGAQPQHF.

The chain employs TRBV2 and TRBJ1-4, with D unclear. V dropped 6 bases and J dropped 6 bases, with 11 bases sitting between them. This CDR3 is built from 13 residues. The V gene's germline CDR1 is SNHLY and CDR2 FYNNEI. The CDR3 DNA follows: TGTGCCAGCAGCCACACGACGGATGAAAAACTGTTTTTT. It codes for CASSHTTDEKLFF.

This clonotype was observed a handful of times. This chain connects TRBV5-1 to TRBJ1-4, with D unclear. The CDR3 runs 14 residues. With 0 bases removed from V and 0 bases from J, the gap between germline ends came to 3 bases. Germline V gene lookup returns CDR1 SGHRS and CDR2 YFSETQ. The CDR3 DNA reads TGCGCCAGCAGCTTGGGCTCAACTAATGAAAAACTGTTTTTT. Translating it yields CASSLGSTNEKLFF.

This clonotype was seen at least ten times. This sequence joins TRBV7-2 and TRBJ2-5; TRBD1 agrees at 12 bases. Losses at the gene ends were 5 bases for V and 5 bases for J; bases not matched to a gene: 6. The CDR3 consists of 15 residues. Germline V gene lookup returns CDR1 SGHTA and CDR2 FQGNSA. CDR3 in DNA: TGTGCCAGCAGCACAGGGACAGGGGGCTTTGAGACCCAGTACTTC. Protein: CASSTGTGGFETQYF.

The rearrangement links TRBV9 to TRBJ1-6; TRBD1 agrees at 9 bases. The V gene end was trimmed by 4 bases and the J gene end by 4 bases; junction bases not matched to a gene: 9. The CDR3 runs to 17 residues. Germline V CDR1 and CDR2: SGDLS, YYNGEE. The CDR3 DNA reads as TGTGCCAGCAGCCCATATTCCGGGACAGGGTATAATTCACCCCTCCACTTT. It codes for CASSPYSGTGYNSPLHF.

The chain is built from TRBV10-2 and TRBJ1-1, with 10 positions matching TRBD1. In germline, CDR1 is WSHSY, CDR2 SAAADI. With 5 bases clipped from V and 4 bases from J, the junction kept 7 bases outside the gene matches. The CDR3 runs to 15 residues. For the CDR3, the DNA is TGCGCCAGCAGTTGGACAGGGGGTAGTAGCACTGAAGCTTTCTTT. Its translation: CASSWTGGSSTEAFF.

V is TRBV5-1 and J is TRBJ1-1, with 7 nucleotides matching TRBD1. CDR1 and CDR2 (germline): SGHRS, YFSETQ. Trimming cost V 7 bases and J 10 bases; bases outside gene matches: 19. CDR3 length: 15 amino acids. The CDR3 loop is CASRGTTGTGAGAFF. CDR3 bases: TGCGCCAGCCGGGGGACGACGGGCACAGGGGCGGGAGCTTTCTTT.

This clonotype turned up a few times. J is TRBJ2-5 and V is TRBV15; D unresolved. The CDR3 totals 13 residues. The V end was cut by 0 bases, the J end by 5 bases, with 7 bases between. From germline, CDR1 is LNHNV and CDR2 YYDKDF (reference sequence). The CDR3 region is CATSRDPRETQYF. CDR3 sequence (DNA): TGTGCCACCAGCAGAGACCCCAGGGAGACCCAGTACTTC.